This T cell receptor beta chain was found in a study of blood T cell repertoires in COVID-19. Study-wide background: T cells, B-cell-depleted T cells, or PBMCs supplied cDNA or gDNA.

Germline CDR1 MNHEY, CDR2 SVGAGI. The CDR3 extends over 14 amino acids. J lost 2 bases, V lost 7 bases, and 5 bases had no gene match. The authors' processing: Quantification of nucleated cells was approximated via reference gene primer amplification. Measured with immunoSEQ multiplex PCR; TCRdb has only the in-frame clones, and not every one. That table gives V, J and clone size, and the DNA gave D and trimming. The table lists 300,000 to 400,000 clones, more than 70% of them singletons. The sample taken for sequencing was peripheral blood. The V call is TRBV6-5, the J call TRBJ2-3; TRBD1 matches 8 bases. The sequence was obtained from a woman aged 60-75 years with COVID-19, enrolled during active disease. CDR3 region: CASTQGAFTDTQYF. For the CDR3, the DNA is TGTGCCAGCACCCAGGGGGCTTTCACAGATACGCAGTATTTT.